The text below deals with one T cell receptor (beta chain). What antigen it recognizes has not been identified. Nothing much larger sits one base from this clone, and base qualities are not available. The cohort was made up of 500 to 800 healthy bone marrow donors. At the time of sampling, all cohort members were nominally healthy, though unrecorded immune exposures were likely present. The donor was CMV seronegative and was included in the group of several hundred seronegative cohort members. A peripheral blood sample was collected from each donor, and TCR beta sequencing was performed on peripheral blood mononuclear cells. Genomic DNA was extracted from the blood cell samples with the Qiagen DNeasy Blood Extraction Kit. These data are taken from a study of cytomegalovirus exposure and HLA in healthy donors (dated 2017 in TCRdb). For the wider study: An earlier analysis of several hundred of the donors reported roughly 300 Gb of sequence data and 117 million unique TCR beta sequences obtained from around 190 million T cells. An early release that covered approximately 600 HLA-typed donors contained about 290 gigabases of sequencing data and about 84 million unique TCR sequences. Of the roughly 390 genotyped donors, approximately 83% fell in the genetic ancestry cluster associated with self-reported Caucasian donors. The study aimed to test whether signatures of past pathogen exposure could be identified by cataloging public T cell receptors. The study used immunosequencing to profile the T cell repertoires of several hundred subjects and linked those repertoires to cytomegalovirus serostatus. A separate validation cohort of about 110 different subjects was used in addition to the 666-subject first cohort. The study combined high-throughput TCR immunosequencing, statistical association of individual TCRs with disease status, and machine learning to predict cytomegalovirus infection status. A later analysis re-examined previously published TCR beta repertoires from 500 to 700 donors and added high-resolution HLA genotyping to investigate patterns of TCR occurrence. Rather than drawing on any new phenotypic data, the later analysis identified candidate immune exposures from TCR beta sequences and the way those sequences occurred across donors. In an earlier analysis of over 550 of the donors, high-throughput TCR beta sequencing was used to judge whether each TCR beta V gene segment behaved as functional or pseudogenic. Donor age, sex, ethnicity and CMV serostatus were compiled together with the repertoire data. A later genetic analysis used genome-wide SNP genotypes for about 60% of the roughly 670 donors, treating that subset as a discovery cohort. All discovery cohort repertoires had been generated using a single sequencing platform. HLA typing covered class I and class II loci at four-digit resolution. The number of donors typed differed by locus, with 629-630 for A, B, C, DRB1 and DQB1, more than 500 for DQA1, 606 for DPA1, and 450 to 480 for DPB1. A few DR-DQ haplotypes were handled as single units for association and clustering because linkage in the cohort was strong. Across roughly 420 genotyped donors of the cohort, an average of roughly 230,000 unique TCR beta nucleotide sequences per donor were sequenced, and 15% to 20% of those sequences were non-productive. Here is what the overall study found, with its caveats: The study gave a list of roughly 150 TCR beta chains associated with cytomegalovirus. In an earlier analysis of several hundred of the donors, most TCR beta V segments were observed in productive rearrangements about 87% or about 30% of the time, broadly matching IMGT annotations. In vitro tests confirmed that a few of the cytomegalovirus-associated TCR beta chains recognize cytomegalovirus antigens. In a later analysis, some 17,000 TCR beta sequences were associated with specific HLA alleles at a false discovery rate of 0.05. In both the original and validation cohorts, the classifier was reported to diagnose cytomegalovirus status with high specificity and sensitivity. In a later analysis, HLA-associated TCR beta chains were found to be more clonally expanded and to have lower generation probabilities than equally common non-associated chains. A group of highly shared sequence variants was considered likely to be a technical artifact of the sequencing pipeline. A further reported finding was that TCR beta sequences accurately predicted the HLA-A and HLA-B alleles for most subjects in the first cohort. About 17 rarely observed V segments, including chromosome 9 orphons, were excluded from the earlier analysis of approximately 500 of the donors because counts were too low. This cohort had only TCR beta chains sequenced, and the lack of alpha or paired-chain data limited which features could be detected. An association between a missense DCLRE1C variant and V-gene and J-gene trimming of TCR beta chains was found in a later genetic analysis and replicated in an independent cohort. According to a later analysis, parvovirus B19, influenza, CMV and Epstein-Barr virus appeared linked to several top co-occurrence clusters. Across donors, most TCR sequences were observed very rarely, whereas some public TCRs were present in many individuals. CMV serostatus was the only immune exposure information available for the cohort. The authors suggested that the approach could potentially be generalized to other disease states and immunological phenotypes. Assigning TCR associations to individual alleles was difficult when HLA alleles, especially DR and DQ, strongly co-occurred. According to a later analysis, most CMV-associated TCR beta chains appeared to be HLA-restricted, and the HLA associations seemed to be driven largely by CMV exposure. Because HLA typing was unavailable for some donors at each locus, only the typed subset was used in association tests. The presence/absence analyses assumed that sequencing depth was roughly uniform across donors, and that assumption may not be true. Linkage disequilibrium might explain the correlated functional status among segregating V segments, but an unknown experimental factor could not be ruled out. According to a later analysis, TCR association rates differed among HLA loci, with DRB1 alleles showing the most associated TCRs and HLA-C alleles showing the fewest. According to a later genetic analysis, donors in an Asian-associated ancestry cluster had fewer N-insertions in productive TCRs than the roughly 700-donor mean.

Library creation used the immunoSEQ multiplex PCR assay. For the multiplex PCR, a mixture combining 60 forward primers for TCR Vbeta segments and 13 reverse primers for TCR Jbeta segments was used. Amplification of the CDR3 region of rearranged TCR beta genes was performed with a multiplex PCR assay on genomic DNA. On the Illumina HiSeq System, the amplified TCR beta libraries were sequenced as 87-base-pair reads. The paper's processing steps were these. A later analysis tallied roughly 80 million unique TCR beta chains across the approximately 670 repertoires, and some 10 million of those chains were shared by two or more donors. To remove PCR and sequencing errors, raw reads were error-corrected and collapsed into unique sequences using a nearest-neighbor algorithm that merged closely related sequences. CDR3 sequences were aligned to IMGT reference sequences to assign V, D and J gene segments. For a sequence to be retained, a match of at least six nucleotides to both a V gene segment and a J gene segment was required. A rearrangement counted as productive if the CDR3 had no stop codons and remained in frame with V and J, and every other rearrangement counted as non-productive. Following IMGT convention, CDR3 was defined as the stretch from the second conserved V-encoded cysteine to the conserved J-encoded phenylalanine. In an earlier analysis of roughly 610 of the donors, sequences lacking an unambiguous match to a single V gene segment were excluded. An earlier analysis of fewer than 750 of the donors called V segments functional above 56.7% productive rearrangements and segregating when the between-donor standard deviation exceeded 5%. A statistical classification framework was developed to diagnose cytomegalovirus status using the catalog of TCR beta chain sequences. In a later analysis, V and J genes were assigned by comparing TCR nucleotide sequences against IMGT/GENE-DB human TR gene sequences. In a later analysis, CDR3 sequences and most-parsimonious VDJ recombination scenarios were assigned using the TCRdist pipeline. In a later analysis, every TCR beta chain was defined by the combination of its CDR3 amino acid sequence and its V-gene family, and reads without a unique V-gene family were dropped. In a later analysis, around 600 highly shared, low-generation-probability nucleotide sequences were removed to address suspected cross-contamination and a sequencing artifact. A later analysis calculated a clonal expansion index for each public chain from normalized within-repertoire ranks of inferred template counts. A later analysis computed generation probabilities with a VDJ recombination model fitted to out-of-frame rearrangements, and checked the results against IGoR. In a later analysis, hypergeometric tests were used to score TCR-TCR, TCR-HLA and TCR-CMV co-occurrence, with a repertoire-size bias correction applied to TCR pairs. To estimate false discovery rates, a later analysis permuted the HLA or CMV assignments 20 times. In a later analysis, co-occurring TCRs were grouped using DBSCAN, with TCRdist sequence similarity added in when clustering inside HLA-allele-positive subsets. Repertoires with fewer than 30,000 or more than 120,000 public chains, plus five repertoires with anomalous nucleotide sharing, were excluded from co-occurrence clustering. The source is immuneACCESS, and TCRdb retained only in-frame sequences with V and J called. Part of the clones is not carried over; for the studies checked, unresolved V genes explain less than half of this, and the remainder is unexplained. V and J calls and clone size are as listed in that table; D and trimming were resolved from the DNA. The sample profile shows 200,000 to 250,000 clones; 75% to 90% of them were found once. Together, the top ten hold approximately 1% of the sample.

The source is a woman aged 18-35 years in good health and CMV-seronegative. The sample consisted of PBMCs.

CDR3 sequence: CSVRGLAGEQFF. The nucleotide sequence is given as TGCAGCGTTCGGGGACTAGCGGGAGAGCAGTTCTTC. Here the chain combines TRBV29-1 and TRBJ2-1; 13 nucleotides in the junction match TRBD2. The CDR3 sequence holds 12 residues, the cysteine and phenylalanine included. The entry retains the CDR3 DNA only, 36 bases that are in frame from base 1. CDR1 SQVTM and CDR2 ANQGSEA are derived from the germline V gene. Compared with germline, V lacks 5 bases and J lacks 10 bases; bases without a gene match: 2.